These T cell receptor beta chains were read from a single sample in a study of T-cell reconstitution after alpha-beta-depleted transplantation in children. A single record per CDR3 protein comes from TCRdb applying MiXCR to the PCR reads. Of 250,000 or so distinct CDR3 sequences listed, around 7.5% are singletons. The input for sequencing was PBMCs, mostly from graft donor cells, taken 180 days after TCRalphabeta/CD19-depleted stem cell transplant. The receptors were sampled from a male patient aged 10 to 17 who had a stem cell transplant for acute lymphoblastic leukemia, so the T cells may come from the graft donor. CDR3s include the opening cysteine and the closing phenylalanine or tryptophan. Fields, in order: J gene, V gene, clone size, D gene, CDR3 DNA, CDR3 protein. A D gene is named only where the DNA matches it firmly. Part of the rows lack a size; the others show once, few, many or a class for expanded clones.

TRBJ2-7,TRBV7-3,many,NA,TGTGCCAGCAGCTCGCTTCTGGGGGAGCAGTACTTC,CASSSLLGEQYF
TRBJ2-7,TRBV29-1,many,NA,TGCAGCGTTGAGATCCAGGGTCACTCCTACGAGCAGTACTTC,CSVEIQGHSYEQYF
TRBJ2-7,TRBV6-2/TRBV6-3,many,NA,TGTGCCAGCACCGAGTGGACGTCCTACGAGCAGTACTTC,CASTEWTSYEQYF
TRBJ1-2,TRBV10-3,many,NA,TGTGCCAATGCAGGGAACTATGGCTACACCTTC,CANAGNYGYTF
TRBJ1-5,TRBV12-3/TRBV12-4,many,TRBD1,TGTGCCAGCAGTTATACAGGGGGCGTAGGTAATCAGCCCCAGCATTTT,CASSYTGGVGNQPQHF
TRBJ2-2,TRBV20-1,many,TRBD1,TGCAGTGCTCTCCAAGCGACAGGGAAATATCGGGAGCTGTTTTTT,CSALQATGKYRELFF
TRBJ2-4,TRBV3-1,many,NA,TGTGCCAGCAGCCAAGGAAAAGAGACTCCAGGGCGGAACATTCAGTACTTC,CASSQGKETPGRNIQYF
TRBJ1-1,TRBV5-1,many,NA,TGCGCCAGCAGCTTCAACGCGGGACACCTGTACACTGAAGCTTTCTTT,CASSFNAGHLYTEAFF
TRBJ1-4,TRBV2,many,NA,TGTGCCAGCAGTGAAGCCCGGAAGGAAAAACTGTTTTTT,CASSEARKEKLFF
TRBJ1-4,TRBV12-3/TRBV12-4,NA,TRBD1,TGTGCCAGCAGCCCAGGGACAGGGGGGAGAGGGTGGACTAATGAAAAACTGTTTTTT,CASSPGTGGRGWTNEKLFF
TRBJ1-5,TRBV7-2,many,TRBD1,TGTGCCAGCAGCCGACAGGGACGAACTCAGCCCCAGCATTTT,CASSRQGRTQPQHF
TRBJ2-1,TRBV20-1,many,TRBD2,TGCAGTGCTAGGAAAGGAGAAGCGGGAAACAATGAGCAGTTCTTC,CSARKGEAGNNEQFF
TRBJ2-3,TRBV6-1,many,TRBD2,TGTGCCAGCAGCCCTAGCGGTATTTGGGGTACGCAGTATTTT,CASSPSGIWGTQYF
TRBJ1-5,TRBV6-2/TRBV6-3,few,NA,TGTGCCAGCAGTTACTCGTCCAGAGGCCTCGGACAGCCCCAGCATTTT,CASSYSSRGLGQPQHF
TRBJ2-5,TRBV28,many,NA,TGTGCCAGCAGTTTAAAGATTCGGCAGGGCCTTCAAGAGACCCAGTACTTC,CASSLKIRQGLQETQYF
TRBJ2-1,TRBV20-1,many,TRBD2,TGCAGTGCTCTTAAGGGACTAGCGAGGAATGAGCAGTTCTTC,CSALKGLARNEQFF
TRBJ2-2,TRBV6-5,many,NA,TGTGCCAGCAGTTGGCGGGCGAACACCGGGGAGCTGTTTTTT,CASSWRANTGELFF
TRBJ2-7,TRBV20-1,many,TRBD1,TGCAGTGCTAGAGATAAGGAGACAGGGCCGTACGAGCAGTACTTC,CSARDKETGPYEQYF
TRBJ2-7,TRBV14,few,TRBD1,TGTGCCAGCAGCCAGGGGACAGGCTACCCCTCCTACGAGCAGTACTTC,CASSQGTGYPSYEQYF
TRBJ2-1,TRBV20-1,many,NA,TGCAGTGCTCTGCCGGGACTTGACTACAATGAGCAGTTCTTC,CSALPGLDYNEQFF